This T cell receptor (beta chain) is from a study of early T cells in non-severe SARS-CoV-2 infection. Across the whole study: It was bulk RNA from unsorted whole blood that was sequenced, and the chains were unpaired. Study-level points and caveats: Anti-spike CD8 specificities were favored by VDJdb matching, whose results missed private and CD4 specificities.

Of note for this clonotype: Its antigen remains unknown.

The CDR3 length is 9 residues. With 7 bases removed from V and 7 bases from J, the gap between germline ends came to 5 bases. Germline loops: CDR1 SQVTM, CDR2 ANQGSEA. Unique molecular identifiers tagged individual cDNA molecules. TCRdb used MiXCR to reprocess the 5' RACE reads, holding one entry per CDR3 protein. The sample lists tens of thousands of distinct CDR3 sequences; about an eighth were seen once. This receptor was taken from an adult who was a healthcare worker with PCR-confirmed SARS-CoV-2 infection or an uninfected control (not recorded which). Specimen: whole blood. This sequence joins TRBV29-1 and TRBJ2-1; D not certain. The CDR3 DNA is TGCAGCGGTGGGAATGAGCAGTTCTTC. This codes for CSGGNEQFF.